A single sample gave rise to the 19 T cell receptor beta chains below, sequenced in a study of cytomegalovirus exposure and HLA in healthy donors (dated by TCRdb to the late 2010s). The receptor library was made with the immunoSEQ multiplex PCR assay. TCRdb stores this immuneACCESS table with in-frame sequences only. Part of the clones is absent; in the studies checked, under half of the shortfall reflects unresolved V genes, and no reason is known for the rest. Recorded for this sample are a few hundred thousand clones; approximately 84% of them occurred a single time. The top ten hold 12% of the sample. Source material: PBMCs. These receptors all come from a man aged 18 to 30 in good health and CMV-seropositive.

This rearrangement joins TRBV6-5 to TRBJ2-3, with D possibly being TRBD1 or TRBD2 (7 bases each). The germline CDR1 and CDR2 sequences are MNHEY and SVGAGI. This CDR3 comprises 15 residues. The V and J ends lost 2 bases and 6 bases respectively, with 15 bases between them. The CDR3 loop reads CASSYGAGGVDTQYF. The CDR3 DNA is TGTGCCAGCAGTTACGGGGCAGGGGGGGTGGATACGCAGTATTTT.

The rearrangement uses TRBV27 and TRBJ2-7; 9 nucleotides line up with TRBD1. The germline CDR1 and CDR2 sequences are MNHEY and SMNVEV (reference sequence). J was trimmed by 2 bases and V by 5 bases; bases with no gene match: 16. The CDR3 runs 18 residues. DNA for the CDR3: TGTGCCAGCAGTGGCCAAGGGACAGGGAAGGAATTCACCTACGAGCAGTACTTC. This codes for CASSGQGTGKEFTYEQYF.

The chain combines TRBV2 with TRBJ1-1; D possibly corresponds to TRBD1 (5 bases). Germline assignment: CDR1 SNHLY and CDR2 FYNNEI. This CDR3 is 12 amino acids long. V was cut by 6 bases and J by 11 bases, with 16 bases left in between. CDR3 sequence: CASRDTSLLAFF. As DNA, the CDR3 is TGTGCCAGCAGGGACACCTCACTGTTGGCTTTCTTT.

V and J are TRBV5-1 and TRBJ1-2, with 12 positions matching TRBD1. Losses at the gene ends were 0 bases for V and 0 bases for J; bases not matched to a gene: 9. The CDR3 is 19 amino acids. Germline lookup yields CDR1 SGHRS and CDR2 YFSETQ. The CDR3 sequence: CASSLVFGTGGRANYGYTF. CDR3 nucleotide sequence: TGCGCCAGCAGCTTGGTTTTCGGGACAGGGGGCAGGGCTAACTATGGCTACACCTTC. Full variable domain (missing parts from reference TRBV5-1 and TRBJ1-2): KAGVTQTPRYLIKTRGQQVTLSCSPISGHRSVSWYQQTPGQGLQFLFEYFSETQRNKGNFPGRFSGRQFSNSRSEMNVSTLELGDSALYLCASSLVFGTGGRANYGYTFGSGTRLTVV.

The chain uses TRBV6-1 and TRBJ2-5; D possibly corresponds to TRBD1 (6 bases). This CDR3 is built from 14 residues. The V and J ends lost 8 bases and 1 base respectively, with 14 bases between them. The germline CDR1 and CDR2 sequences are MNHNS and SASEGT. CDR3 sequence reads: CASDIGQTQETQYF. For the CDR3, the DNA is TGTGCCAGCGACATCGGACAGACCCAAGAGACCCAGTACTTC.

This clone was observed at least ten times. The chain links TRBV13 to TRBJ2-3, with D tentatively TRBD2 (6 bases). Germline V CDR1 and CDR2: PRHDT, FYEKMQ (reference sequence). The germline V and J ends were trimmed by 6 bases and 5 bases, with 18 bases remaining between them. The CDR3 runs to 15 residues. The CDR3 spells CASRTRREVLDTQYF. The CDR3 region has the DNA TGTGCCAGCAGGACCAGGCGGGAAGTATTAGATACGCAGTATTTT. Complete variable domain (other parts from reference TRBV13 and TRBJ2-3): AAGVIQSPRHLIKEKRETATLKCYPIPRHDTVYWYQQGPGQDPQFLISFYEKMQSDKGSIPDRFSAQQFSDYHSELNMSSLELGDSALYFCASRTRREVLDTQYFGPGTRLTVL.

The DNA of the CDR3 is TGCGCCAGCAGCCCACGAGGGGTAGTGACTAATGAAAAACTGTTTTTT. Its translation is CASSPRGVVTNEKLFF. The J gene is TRBJ1-4, the V gene TRBV4-3, with D possibly matching TRBD1 (5 bases). The ends were cut back, 4 bases at V and 2 bases at J, with 14 bases in the middle. CDR1 and CDR2 (germline): LGHNA, YSLEER. CDR3 length: 16 amino acids.

Concerning this clone: Germline and junction disagree at one end, which may indicate a read error. CDR3 sequence (DNA): TGTGCCAGCAGCTTATTAGCAGATTACGAGCCGTACTTC. This translates into CASSLLADYEPYF. The chain uses TRBV7-2 and TRBJ2-7, with D hard to call. Germline V gene sequence: CDR1 SGHTA, CDR2 FQGNSA. This CDR3 is built from 13 residues.

The chain uses TRBV27 and TRBJ1-3, with D uncertain. The CDR3 totals 13 residues. With 4 bases removed from V and 3 bases from J, the gap between germline ends came to 7 bases. CDR1 MNHEY and CDR2 SMNVEV come from the germline V gene (reference sequence). The CDR3 nucleotides read TGTGCCAGCAGTTGGAGGTTTGGAAACACCATATATTTT. Its protein is CASSWRFGNTIYF.

V usage is TRBV7-8 and J usage is TRBJ1-5, with D perhaps TRBD1 (6 bases). This CDR3 is built from 13 residues. Trimming removed 5 bases at V and 8 bases at J, with 13 bases between. CDR1 is SGHVS, CDR2 FQNEAQ, per germline. CDR3 sequence reads: CASSQGHFEPQHF. CDR3 coding DNA: TGTGCCAGCAGCCAGGGACATTTTGAGCCCCAGCATTTT.

V usage is TRBV4-2 and J usage is TRBJ1-5; D not resolved. The CDR3 consists of 16 residues. Trimming took off 3 bases at V and 1 base at J, with 13 bases between the two ends. Germline V gene sequence: CDR1 LGHNA, CDR2 YNFKEQ. CDR3 sequence (DNA): TGTGCCAGCAGCCAGGAGTCGGGTCACAGCAATCAGCCCCAGCATTTT. Translating gives CASSQESGHSNQPQHF.

This chain uses TRBV13 with TRBJ2-5, with D perhaps matching TRBD2 (6 bases). The V gene's germline CDR1 is PRHDT and CDR2 FYEKMQ (reference sequence). The CDR3 sequence is 16 residues long. Trimming cost V 5 bases and J 0 bases, with 16 bases left between them. CDR3: CASSPGIAAYQETQYF. For the CDR3, the DNA is TGTGCCAGCAGCCCCGGGATAGCGGCGTACCAAGAGACCCAGTACTTC.

In this sample, this clone turned up a few times. The chain recombines TRBV4-3 with TRBJ2-1; 10 bases line up with TRBD2. The germline CDR1 and CDR2 sequences are LGHNA and YSLEER. The CDR3 consists of 15 residues. V shed 3 bases, J shed 4 bases, and the junction held 3 bases outside the gene matches. The CDR3 nucleotides read TGCGCCAGCAGCCAGCTAGCGGGAGAGTACAATGAGCAGTTCTTC. Protein product: CASSQLAGEYNEQFF.

The rearrangement links TRBV2 to TRBJ2-2, with D perhaps TRBD1 or TRBD2 (5 bases each). CDR3 length: 14 amino acids. Germline V gene lookup returns CDR1 SNHLY and CDR2 FYNNEI. With 6 bases removed from V and 4 bases from J, the gap between germline ends came to 12 bases. In DNA form, the CDR3 reads TGTGCCAGCAGAGTTGGGGGAGTCACCGGGGAGCTGTTTTTT. Protein: CASRVGGVTGELFF. Based on the CDR3 plus reference TRBV2 and TRBJ2-2, the full variable domain is EPEVTQTPSHQVTQMGQEVILRCVPISNHLYFYWYRQILGQKVEFLVSFYNNEISEKSEIFDDQFSVERPDGSNFTLKIRSTKLEDSAMYFCASRVGGVTGELFFGEGSRLTVL.

The rearrangement uses TRBV10-2 and TRBJ1-5; no clear D. This CDR3 spans 13 amino acids. Germline V CDR1 and CDR2: WSHSY, SAAADI. Trimming took 5 bases from V and 6 from J, leaving 11 bases between them. The CDR3 sequence is CASSTRETQPQHF. CDR3 DNA sequence: TGCGCCAGCAGTACGAGGGAGACTCAGCCCCAGCATTTT.

The chain uses TRBV5-4 and TRBJ2-3; D ambiguous. The V end lost 4 bases, the J end lost 5 bases, and 8 bases lay between the germline ends. There are 12 residues in the CDR3. Germline CDR1 is SGHNT and CDR2 is YYREEE (reference sequence). DNA for the CDR3: TGTGCCAGCAGCCCCGCCGGAGATACGCAGTATTTT. It is translated as CASSPAGDTQYF.

This chain connects TRBV5-4 to TRBJ1-4; D gene ambiguous. This CDR3 contains 13 residues. Germline V lookup: CDR1 SGHNT, CDR2 YYREEE (reference sequence). With 0 bases removed from V and 5 bases from J, the gap between germline ends came to 5 bases. The CDR3 spells CASSLESNEKLFF. CDR3 bases: TGTGCCAGCAGCTTGGAGTCCAATGAAAAACTGTTTTTT.

This sequence joins TRBV27 and TRBJ2-1; D ambiguous. This CDR3 is built from 13 residues. The germline gives CDR1 MNHEY, CDR2 SMNVEV (reference sequence). V was clipped by 3 bases and J by 7 bases, with 10 bases between them. The CDR3 here is CASSLSRRNEQFF. The CDR3 DNA is TGTGCCAGCAGTTTGTCCCGGCGGAATGAGCAGTTCTTC.

The CDR3 loop is CASSEITGGNTEAFF. The CDR3 DNA follows: TGTGCCAGCAGTGAAATTACAGGGGGGAACACTGAAGCTTTCTTT. J is TRBJ1-1 and V is TRBV2, with 8 bases identical to TRBD1. The trim removed 2 bases at V and 1 base at J, leaving 3 bases unmatched. CDR1 and CDR2 from the germline V gene are SNHLY and FYNNEI. CDR3 length: 15 residues.